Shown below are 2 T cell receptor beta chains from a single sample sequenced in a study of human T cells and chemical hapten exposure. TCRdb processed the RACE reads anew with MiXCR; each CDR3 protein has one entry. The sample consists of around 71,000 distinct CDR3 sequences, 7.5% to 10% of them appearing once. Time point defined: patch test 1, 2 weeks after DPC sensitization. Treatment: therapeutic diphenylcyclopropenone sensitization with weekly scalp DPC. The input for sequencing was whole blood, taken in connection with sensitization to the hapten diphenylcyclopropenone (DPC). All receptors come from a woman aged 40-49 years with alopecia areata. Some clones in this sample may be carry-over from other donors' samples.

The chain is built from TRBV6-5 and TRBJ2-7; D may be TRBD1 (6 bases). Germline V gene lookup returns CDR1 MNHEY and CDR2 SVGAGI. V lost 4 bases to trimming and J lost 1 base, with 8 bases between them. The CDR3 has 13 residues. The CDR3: CASSFTGSYEQYF. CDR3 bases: TGTGCCAGCAGTTTCACAGGGTCCTACGAGCAGTACTTC.

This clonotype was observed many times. In DNA form, the CDR3 reads TGTGCCAGCAGCCAAGGGAGAGGAACAGGGGCTGCGGAAGAGACCCAGTACTTC. The encoded protein is CASSQGRGTGAAEETQYF. V and J are TRBV4-2 and TRBJ2-5; 7 bases align to TRBD1. The CDR3 contains 18 residues. The J segment lost 3 bases and the V segment lost 1 base, leaving 14 bases of the junction unmatched. In germline, CDR1 is LGHNA, CDR2 YNFKEQ.